Listed below are T cell receptor beta chains from one sample, sequenced in a study of blood T cells in healthy people across ages. TCRdb processed the 5' RACE reads anew with MiXCR; each CDR3 protein has one entry. Of around 1,500,000 distinct CDR3 sequences listed, roughly 30% are singletons. Sequenced sample: blood. The receptors shown here come from a woman aged 25 to 39 in good health. Both conserved end residues are part of each CDR3. The D gene is left open where the match is weak. Some rows mark clone size as missing; the rest say once, few, many or name a class of expanded clone.

v_gene	j_gene	d_gene	abundance	len	CDR3aa	CDR3nt
TRBV12-5	TRBJ2-1	TRBD2	NA	14	CASLEPAGVDEQFF	TGTGCTAGTTTAGAGCCAGCGGGAGTGGATGAGCAGTTCTTC
TRBV10-3	TRBJ1-1	TRBD1	NA	16	CAISDPGTGGDTEAFF	TGTGCCATCAGTGACCCCGGGACAGGAGGTGACACTGAAGCTTTCTTT
TRBV7-9	TRBJ2-1	NA	few	15	CASSFCESVCNEQFF	TGTGCCAGCAGCTTCTGTGAATCCGTGTGCAATGAGCAGTTCTTC
TRBV29-1	TRBJ2-7	NA	many	17	CSVDIRISHSVSYEQYF	TGCAGCGTTGACATCAGAATTTCTCATTCGGTATCCTACGAGCAGTACTTC
TRBV12-3/TRBV12-4	TRBJ2-1	TRBD2	NA	12	CASSLGTSEQFF	TGTGCCAGCAGTTTAGGGACTAGCGAGCAGTTCTTC
TRBV24-1	TRBJ2-1	NA	few	17	CATSARGTGSSYNEQFF	TGTGCCACCAGTGCCCGGGGGACTGGGAGCTCCTACAATGAGCAGTTCTTC
TRBV10-3	TRBJ1-1	NA	NA	13	CAIGRQPNTEAFF	TGTGCCATCGGGAGACAGCCGAACACTGAAGCTTTCTTT
TRBV6-1	TRBJ2-7	TRBD1	NA	17	CASSPKIIRDSAYEQYF	TGTGCCAGCAGTCCTAAAATAATCCGGGACAGCGCCTACGAGCAGTACTTC
TRBV12-3/TRBV12-4	TRBJ1-1	NA	few	12	CASRRQLTEAFF	TGTGCCAGCAGGCGACAGCTCACTGAAGCTTTCTTT
TRBV9	TRBJ2-4	TRBD2	many	17	CASSVGWGLESKNIQYF	TGTGCCAGCAGCGTAGGGTGGGGACTAGAATCCAAAAACATTCAGTACTTC
TRBV12-3/TRBV12-4	TRBJ1-2	NA	many	12	CASTGLGSGYTF	TGTGCCAGCACTGGCCTGGGGAGTGGCTACACCTTC
TRBV14	TRBJ1-4	TRBD1	NA	16	CASSQETGRDFEKLFF	TGTGCCAGCAGCCAAGAGACAGGGAGGGACTTTGAAAAACTGTTTTTT
TRBV10-3	TRBJ2-3	TRBD2	many	14	CAVGRVDGTDTQYF	TGTGCCGTGGGGAGGGTGGATGGCACAGATACGCAGTATTTT
TRBV5-1	TRBJ2-5	NA	many	12	CASSYLQETQYF	TGCGCCAGCAGCTACCTCCAAGAGACCCAGTACTTC
TRBV7-6	TRBJ2-6	NA	NA	16	CASSRSTFSGANVLTF	TGTGCCAGCAGCCGATCGACCTTCTCTGGGGCCAACGTCCTGACTTTC
TRBV12-3/TRBV12-4	TRBJ2-7	NA	many	14	CASSFTRSEGEQYF	TGTGCCAGCAGTTTTACCCGGTCCGAGGGGGAGCAGTACTTC
TRBV20-1	TRBJ2-3	NA	few	14	CSARLSISTDTQYF	TGCAGTGCTAGACTGTCCATAAGCACAGATACGCAGTATTTT
TRBV4-1	TRBJ1-2	NA	many	14	CASSQGGAGYGYTF	TGCGCCAGCAGCCAGGGCGGGGCAGGGTATGGCTACACCTTC
TRBV20-1	TRBJ2-5	NA	NA	13	CSAPGATKETQYF	TGCAGTGCCCCGGGAGCTACCAAAGAGACCCAGTACTTC
TRBV3-1	TRBJ2-5	NA	NA	14	CASSQDSGSRGQYF	TGTGCCAGCAGCCAAGATTCTGGTTCCCGGGGGCAGTACTTC
TRBV29-1	TRBJ2-5	NA	NA	12	CSVSRDASVINF	TGCAGCGTTTCCCGGGACGCCTCCGTCATAAACTTC
TRBV5-1	TRBJ1-2	NA	few	15	CASSLAVSNNYGYTF	TGCGCCAGCAGCTTGGCCGTCAGTAACAACTATGGCTACACCTTC
TRBV7-2	TRBJ2-3	TRBD2	NA	11	CASSLGLAGYF	TGTGCCAGCAGCTTAGGGCTAGCGGGGTATTTT
TRBV4-2	TRBJ2-7	NA	NA	13	CASSQDPGNEQYF	TGTGCCAGCAGCCAAGATCCCGGCAACGAGCAGTACTTC
TRBV3-1	TRBJ1-2	TRBD1	NA	15	CAGSLLLTGRGGYTF	TGTGCCGGCAGCCTATTACTGACAGGGCGGGGCGGCTACACCTTC
TRBV7-2	TRBJ2-5	NA	many	12	CASSFGDETQYF	TGTGCCAGCAGCTTTGGGGATGAGACCCAGTACTTC
TRBV5-1	TRBJ2-7	NA	few	13	CASSFEVPYEQYF	TGCGCCAGCAGCTTCGAGGTCCCCTACGAGCAGTACTTC
TRBV5-1	TRBJ2-3	NA	many	12	CASTHDRLTQYF	TGCGCCAGCACCCACGACCGCCTTACGCAGTATTTT
TRBV3-1	TRBJ2-7	TRBD1	few	14	CASSHTGQGGEQYF	TGTGCCAGCAGCCACACCGGACAGGGAGGTGAGCAGTACTTC